These 29 T cell receptor beta chains were all obtained from the same sample, sequenced in a study of metastatic and nonmetastatic thyroid tumors. TCRdb re-called clones from the PCR reads using MiXCR. Of tens of thousands of clones listed, roughly a third are singletons. Patients underwent thyroid surgery, and none had received any treatment before it. Material: tumor tissue. The receptor source for this set is a female donor with papillary thyroid cancer or a benign thyroid nodule (not recorded which). Some clones in this sample may be carry-over from other donors' samples.

This chain joins TRBV20-1 and TRBJ1-2; no definite D call. Trimming took off 6 bases at V and 4 bases at J, with 18 bases between the two ends. The CDR3 covers 14 residues. From germline, CDR1 is DFQATT and CDR2 SNEGSKA (reference sequence). In DNA form, the CDR3 reads TGCAGTGCCCAGACCCCGGCGCCCGGCTATGGCTACACCTTC. Translated, it gives CSAQTPAPGYGYTF.

The chain has TRBV5-1 and TRBJ2-3; possibly TRBD1 for D (5 bases). This CDR3 region has 15 residues. Per the germline V gene, CDR1 is SGHRS and CDR2 is YFSETQ. Trimming stripped 0 bases from V and 5 bases from J, with 13 bases between. CDR3 sequence reads: CASSLVDSFVDTQYF. CDR3 nucleotide sequence: TGCGCCAGCAGCTTGGTCGACAGTTTTGTAGATACGCAGTATTTT.

The gene calls are TRBV11-2 and TRBJ1-3; TRBD1 might be the D (6 bases). Germline V gene sequence: CDR1 SGHAT, CDR2 FQNNGV. V gave up 6 bases and J gave up 4 bases, with 16 bases separating them. CDR3 length equals 15 residues. The CDR3 sequence is CASSVGGGTGNTIYF. DNA of the CDR3: TGTGCCAGCAGTGTAGGGGGAGGGACCGGAAACACCATATATTTT. Based on the CDR3 plus reference TRBV11-2 and TRBJ1-3, the full variable domain is EAGVAQSPRYKIIEKRQSVAFWCNPISGHATLYWYQQILGQGPKLLIQFQNNGVVDDSQLPKDRFSAERLKGVDSTLKIQPAKLEDSAVYLCASSVGGGTGNTIYFGEGSWLTVV.

This clone was detected a few times. The chain employs TRBV28 and TRBJ2-7; 13 nucleotides line up with TRBD2. CDR1 and CDR2 from the germline V gene are MDHEN and SYDVKM. V lost 6 bases and J lost 0; bases outside the gene matches: 11. This CDR3 contains 18 residues. The CDR3 sequence is CASSTGLAGLQSSYEQYF. The CDR3 nucleotides are TGTGCCAGCAGCACGGGACTAGCGGGACTCCAGAGCTCCTACGAGCAGTACTTC.

The chain recombines TRBV5-1 with TRBJ2-1; D remains ambiguous. Germline CDR1 reads SGHRS; CDR2 reads YFSETQ. The CDR3 has 15 amino acids. V lost 0 bases, J lost 6 bases, and 13 bases lay in between. DNA of the CDR3: TGCGCCAGCAGCTTGGATCTGATAGGGCGCAATGAGCAGTTCTTC. Translated: CASSLDLIGRNEQFF. The variable domain in full, completed from reference TRBV5-1 and TRBJ2-1, reads KAGVTQTPRYLIKTRGQQVTLSCSPISGHRSVSWYQQTPGQGLQFLFEYFSETQRNKGNFPGRFSGRQFSNSRSEMNVSTLELGDSALYLCASSLDLIGRNEQFFGPGTRLTVL.

Concerning this clone: One junction end disagrees with the germline gene, perhaps due to a read error. V gene TRBV6-5 combines with J gene TRBJ2-1, with D possibly called TRBD1 or TRBD2 (5 bases each). CDR1 and CDR2 (germline): MNHEY, SVGAGI. This CDR3 region has 14 residues. In DNA, the CDR3 is TGTGCCAGCAGTGACTCGAGGGGCTACAATGAGCAGTTCTTC. It translates to CASSDSRGYNEQFF.

The chain uses TRBV6-2 or TRBV6-3 and TRBJ2-3; unclear D gene. Germline V gene lookup returns CDR1 MNHEY and CDR2 SVGEGT. V was shortened by 1 base and J by 2 bases, with 10 bases between the two germline ends. The CDR3 runs to 15 residues. The CDR3 DNA is TGTGCCAGCAGTTACTTCCTCGCGGCCACAGATACGCAGTATTTT. It specifies CASSYFLAATDTQYF.

The chain is built from TRBV7-3 and TRBJ2-3, with TRBD2 matching 7 bases. The CDR3 contains 14 residues. Looked up from germline, CDR1 is SGHTA and CDR2 is FQGTGA. With V trimmed by 1 base and J by 3 bases, 1 base remained unmatched. The CDR3 DNA reads TGTGCCAGCAGCTTAAGGGGGGGTACAGATACGCAGTATTTT. This codes for CASSLRGGTDTQYF.

This clone was detected only a few times. The chain is built from TRBV28 and TRBJ1-1; TRBD1 is a possible D gene (5 bases). In germline, CDR1 is MDHEN, CDR2 SYDVKM. This CDR3 is 15 amino acids long. The V end lost 5 bases, the J end lost 0 bases, and 13 bases lay between the germline ends. The CDR3 DNA reads as TGTGCCAGCAGTCCTCGGAAAGGGGTGAACACTGAAGCTTTCTTT. Amino acids: CASSPRKGVNTEAFF.

This clone has a handful of counts. J is TRBJ2-1 and V is TRBV12-5; 11 nucleotides align to TRBD2. There are 14 residues in the CDR3. The V and J ends lost 3 bases and 10 bases, in that order; junction bases with no gene match: 5. Germline V gene data show CDR1 as LGHNT and CDR2 as FRNRAP. Here the CDR3 reads CASGLLAGVGEQFF. The CDR3 nucleotides are TGTGCTAGTGGTTTACTAGCGGGAGTCGGGGAGCAGTTCTTC. The whole variable domain, filled in from reference TRBV12-5 and TRBJ2-1, reads DARVTQTPRHKVTEMGQEVTMRCQPILGHNTVFWYRQTMMQGLELLAYFRNRAPLDDSGMPKDRFSAEMPDATLATLKIQPSEPRDSAVYFCASGLLAGVGEQFFGPGTRLTVL.

This clone was seen a handful of times. V usage is TRBV28 and J usage is TRBJ2-2; D may be TRBD2 (6 bases). This CDR3 spans 17 amino acids. V was pared by 5 bases and J by 5 bases, with 21 bases between. Germline V gives CDR1 MDHEN, CDR2 SYDVKM. CDR3 in amino acids: CASSTPVRAGRTGELFF. For the CDR3, the DNA is TGTGCCAGCAGTACCCCTGTGCGGGCGGGAAGAACCGGGGAGCTGTTTTTT.

The chain recombines TRBV20-1 with TRBJ2-7; TRBD2 might be the D (5 bases). There are 13 residues in the CDR3. V lost 1 base and J lost 6, with 13 bases in between. Germline assignment: CDR1 DFQATT and CDR2 SNEGSKA (reference sequence). The CDR3: CSARAEGVGEQYF. The DNA of the CDR3 is TGCAGTGCTAGAGCCGAGGGAGTGGGCGAGCAGTACTTC.

The chain employs TRBV5-1 and TRBJ2-1; 12 nucleotides line up with TRBD1. The junction had 5 bases not matched to a gene; V was cut back by 3 bases and J by 7 bases. The germline V gene encodes CDR1 SGHRS and CDR2 YFSETQ. The CDR3 runs 15 residues. This CDR3 reads CASSSGQGAVNEQFF. DNA of the CDR3: TGCGCCAGCAGCTCGGGACAGGGGGCGGTGAATGAGCAGTTCTTC.

The chain links TRBV7-2 to TRBJ1-2, with 11 nucleotides matching TRBD1. The CDR3 consists of 15 residues. The V and J ends lost 1 base and 7 bases, in that order; junction bases with no gene match: 5. In germline, CDR1 is SGHTA, CDR2 FQGNSA. CDR3 protein: CASSLEWGTGGGYTF. The CDR3 DNA reads as TGTGCCAGCAGCTTAGAGTGGGGGACAGGGGGTGGCTACACCTTC.

This clone was picked up a small number of times. The V gene is TRBV6-1, the J gene TRBJ2-5; D is possibly TRBD1 (5 bases). The germline V gene has CDR1 MNHNS and CDR2 SASEGT. CDR3 length equals 14 residues. Trimming took off 5 bases at V and 4 bases at J, with 14 bases between the two ends. CDR3 nucleotide sequence: TGTGCCAGCAGTAGGGGTACCCCGGGAGAGACCCAGTACTTC. Translated: CASSRGTPGETQYF.

This clone has more than one count but fewer than ten. V gene TRBV6-1 combines with J gene TRBJ2-7, with D possibly matching TRBD1 (5 bases). Germline CDR1 MNHNS, CDR2 SASEGT. Trimming shortened V by 7 bases and J by 3 bases, and 10 bases separated the two germline ends. The length of the CDR3 is 12 residues. This CDR3 is CASIRRGYEQYF. The CDR3 DNA is TGTGCCAGCATCCGAAGGGGCTACGAGCAGTACTTC.

The chain couples TRBV20-1 to TRBJ2-2; D unresolved. From germline, CDR1 is DFQATT and CDR2 SNEGSKA (reference sequence). The length of the CDR3 is 13 residues. V lost 0 bases to trimming and J lost 7 bases, with 9 bases between them. The CDR3 DNA follows: TGCAGTGCTAGAGATTTTTCCGGCGGGGAGCTGTTTTTT. Encoded protein: CSARDFSGGELFF.

By sample fraction, this clone is large. V and J are TRBV5-1 and TRBJ2-7; TRBD2 is a possible D gene (5 bases). The V end lost 3 bases, the J end lost 1 base, and 14 bases lay between the germline ends. CDR3 length: 15 residues. The germline CDR1 and CDR2 sequences are SGHRS and YFSETQ. The CDR3 loop reads CASSYGDLWSYEQYF. CDR3 DNA sequence: TGCGCCAGCAGCTACGGGGATCTTTGGTCCTACGAGCAGTACTTC.

The V gene is TRBV9, the J gene TRBJ2-3; 9 positions match TRBD1. Germline CDR1 reads SGDLS; CDR2 reads YYNGEE. The CDR3 sequence is 15 residues long. V lost 2 bases, J lost 2 bases, and 3 bases stayed unmatched. The CDR3 loop reads CASSVGQGLTDTQYF. The CDR3 DNA reads as TGTGCCAGCAGCGTCGGACAGGGGCTCACAGATACGCAGTATTTT.

The rearrangement links TRBV20-1 to TRBJ2-1; D may be TRBD1 or TRBD2 (6 bases each). Trimming took 0 bases from V and 3 from J, leaving 9 bases between them. Germline loops: CDR1 DFQATT, CDR2 SNEGSKA (reference sequence). CDR3 length: 14 residues. CDR3 in amino acids: CSARDEGGYNEQFF. CDR3 sequence (DNA): TGCAGTGCTAGAGATGAGGGGGGCTACAATGAGCAGTTCTTC.

This clone showed up just a few times. The rearrangement joins TRBV12-3 or TRBV12-4 to TRBJ2-7; D is ambiguous. The CDR3 contains 11 residues. V lost 2 bases, J lost 3 bases, and 2 bases lay in between. The CDR3 sequence: CASSLNYEQYF. CDR3 coding DNA: TGTGCCAGCAGTTTAAACTACGAGCAGTACTTC.

Only a few counts were recorded for this clone. The chain's CDR3 is CASRGGTTYEQYF. CDR3 DNA sequence: TGTGCCAGCAGGGGGGGGACAACCTACGAGCAGTACTTC. J is TRBJ2-7 and V is TRBV28; tentatively, D is TRBD2 (7 bases). The CDR3 has 13 residues. In germline, CDR1 is MDHEN, CDR2 SYDVKM. The V gene lost 6 bases and the J gene lost 2 bases, with 11 bases spanning the gap.

In its sample, this clone was seen a few times. J is TRBJ1-1 and V is TRBV6-6, with a weak D call TRBD1 (5 bases). With 0 bases removed from V and 10 bases from J, the gap between germline ends came to 6 bases. Germline values: CDR1 MNHNY, CDR2 SVGAGI (reference sequence). This CDR3 region has 11 residues. CDR3 bases: TGTGCCAGCAGTTACTCGGGGGGAGCTTTCTTT. Translation gives CASSYSGGAFF.

The CDR3: CASSEFGTGGLRQYF. CDR3 coding DNA: TGTGCCAGCAGTGAATTTGGGACAGGAGGTCTGAGGCAGTACTTC. This chain joins TRBV25-1 and TRBJ2-7; 8 bases are a match to TRBD1. This CDR3 comprises 15 residues. Germline V gene data show CDR1 as MGHDK and CDR2 as SYGVNS. V lost 1 base, J lost 9 bases, and 11 bases stayed unmatched.

This clone was found a few times. The chain links TRBV6-1 to TRBJ2-7; D not certain. The CDR3 consists of 13 residues. From germline, CDR1 is MNHNS and CDR2 SASEGT. The V gene lost 1 base and the J gene lost 6 bases, with 10 bases spanning the gap. The CDR3 loop is CASSEDWVSEQYF. DNA of the CDR3: TGTGCCAGCAGTGAAGACTGGGTCTCCGAGCAGTACTTC.

This clone was recorded a few times. V usage is TRBV12-5 and J usage is TRBJ2-2; the D call may be TRBD1 or TRBD2 (6 bases each). The CDR3 consists of 20 residues. V lost 7 bases, J lost 0 bases, and 27 bases lay in between. Germline CDR1 reads LGHNT; CDR2 reads FRNRAP. The CDR3 is CASAFFITGRSRANTGELFF. The CDR3 DNA follows: TGTGCTAGTGCTTTCTTCATCACAGGGAGGTCTAGGGCGAACACCGGGGAGCTGTTTTTT.

This clone was picked up a small number of times. The V call is TRBV28, the J call TRBJ2-7; a possible D gene is TRBD2 (6 bases). V lost 6 bases and J lost 0, with 18 bases in between. Per germline, CDR1 MDHEN and CDR2 SYDVKM. The length of the CDR3 is 16 residues. The CDR3 nucleotides are TGTGCCAGCAGCCAGCCGGGACTGATAAGCTCCTACGAGCAGTACTTC. As protein: CASSQPGLISSYEQYF. Combining the CDR3 with reference TRBV28 and TRBJ2-7 gives the whole variable domain DVKVTQSSRYLVKRTGEKVFLECVQDMDHENMFWYRQDPGLGLRLIYFSYDVKMKEKGDIPEGYSVSREKKERFSLILESASTNQTSMYLCASSQPGLISSYEQYFGPGTRLTVT.

The V call is TRBV20-1, the J call TRBJ1-5; D possibly corresponds to TRBD1 (6 bases). V was clipped by 3 bases and J by 0 bases, with 12 bases between them. CDR1 and CDR2 (germline): DFQATT, SNEGSKA (reference sequence). The CDR3 has 15 amino acids. The CDR3 DNA reads TGCAGTGCTAGGGGGGCCGGGTTTAGCAATCAGCCCCAGCATTTT. The encoded protein is CSARGAGFSNQPQHF.

V is TRBV5-1 and J is TRBJ2-6, with unresolved D. The CDR3 loop spans 16 amino acids. V was clipped by 0 bases and J by 0 bases, with 7 bases between them. Germline V gene sequence: CDR1 SGHRS, CDR2 YFSETQ. CDR3 DNA: TGCGCCAGCAGCTTGGGGCAGACCTCTGGGGCCAACGTCCTGACTTTC. It encodes CASSLGQTSGANVLTF.